What follows is one T cell receptor beta chain and its context. PCR was performed a second time for roughly 7 to 12 cycles using a sample-barcoded 5' primer and a J-beta primer mix. In TCRdb, the 5' RACE reads were re-called with MiXCR into one record per CDR3 protein. The repertoire consists of around 690,000 distinct CDR3 sequences, with under 65% occurring once and the leading ten covering 35% to 40%. The CDR3 is 15 residues long. J lost 4 bases, V lost 1 base, and 6 bases had no gene match. The germline CDR1 and CDR2 sequences are PRHDT and FYEKMQ (reference sequence). This record comes from a study of blood T cells in healthy people across ages.

V is TRBV13 and J is TRBJ1-1; 7 nucleotides agree with TRBD1. The clonotype was recovered from a man aged 60 to 69 in good health. The specimen was blood. CDR3 coding DNA: TGTGCCAGCAGCTTAGACCAAGGGGGCGCCACTGAAGCTTTCTTT. It specifies CASSLDQGGATEAFF.